Here is one TCR beta chain with its context. The repertoire was sequenced with immunoSEQ multiplex PCR; TCRdb's copy has only in-frame clones and lacks some. The repertoire includes 2,000 to 2,500 clones, roughly 81% of them detected once, and about an eighth sits in the top ten. This CDR3 has 16 amino acids. V shed 5 bases and J 4 bases; nucleotides not matched to a gene: 12. CDR1 SGHNT and CDR2 YYREEE come from the germline V gene (reference sequence). This sample is drawn from a study of immune cell composition in non-small cell lung cancer. Normal lung sampling was at least 3 cm from the tumour, as distant as possible.

J is TRBJ2-3 and V is TRBV5-4; 8 nucleotides match TRBD2. This receptor was identified in a human donor with non-small cell lung cancer. Source material: non-adjacent lung tissue. The DNA for the CDR3 is TGTGCCAGCAGAAATCGGGGGGGAGAGAGGGCAGATACGCAGTATTTT. Its translation is CASRNRGGERADTQYF.